The sequence of this TCR beta chain was determined in a study of blood T cell repertoires in COVID-19. Background on the study: COVID-19 samples from acute and convalescent phases originated in the United States, Italy and Spain. From T cells, B-cell-depleted T cells, or PBMCs came the material, which was cDNA or gDNA.

The ends were cut back, 5 bases at V and 0 bases at J, with 13 bases in the middle. CDR3 size: 14 residues. Germline assignment: CDR1 GTSNPN and CDR2 SVGIG (reference sequence). Seattle enrolled patients during active infection and tracked them longitudinally. Methods used by the authors: It was from reference gene primer amplification that nucleated cell counts were estimated. Measured with immunoSEQ multiplex PCR; TCRdb has only the in-frame clones, and not every one. That table gives V, J and clone size, and the DNA gave D and trimming. The sample has roughly 120,000 clones; roughly 90% are singletons.

The chain has TRBV30 and TRBJ1-1, with D possibly TRBD1 on 5 matching bases. The TCR originated in a woman aged 60-70 years with COVID-19, enrolled during active disease. Sequences were obtained from peripheral blood. CDR3 nucleotide sequence: TGTGCCTGGGACAGCTACCTTATGAACACTGAAGCTTTCTTT. This sequence encodes CAWDSYLMNTEAFF.